This is a list of T cell receptor beta chains from one sample in a study of blood T cell repertoires in COVID-19. Assay: immunoSEQ multiplex PCR; the TCRdb copy retains only in-frame clones and omits some. The repertoire holds 320,000 or so clones, with about nine tenths as singletons. The sequencing input was PBMCs or T cells enriched from blood (not recorded which). These receptor sequences come from a man between 60 and 75 years old who had recovered from COVID-19. CDR3s include the opening cysteine and the closing phenylalanine or tryptophan. The order of the fields is J gene, V gene, clone size, CDR3 protein. Where a row states a size, it is once, few, many or the class of an expanded clone; other rows omit it.

>TRBJ2-3|TRBV18|.
CASSLAGGTADTQYF
>TRBJ1-4|TRBV13|.
CASSPVRANEKLFF
>TRBJ1-1|TRBV12-3/TRBV12-4|.
CASSFYTNTEAFF
>TRBJ2-1|TRBV29-1|.
CSGGLAAYNEQFF
>TRBJ2-7|TRBV19|.
CASSGNARTGLYEQYF
>TRBJ2-1|TRBV3-1/TRBV3-2|few
CASSQDPSGVDEQFF
>TRBJ1-2|TRBV6-5|few
CASSTQHTNYGYTF
>TRBJ1-2|TRBV6-5|.
CASRRDRRDDYGYTF
>TRBJ1-2|TRBV28|.
CASSGNDGTGAYGYTF
>TRBJ1-1|TRBV29-1|.
CSVEGDRPNTEAFF
>TRBJ2-7|TRBV4-3|.
CASSRERGSSYEQYF
>TRBJ1-6|TRBV11-2|.
CASSKPGQGGSPLHF
>TRBJ2-3|TRBV11-2|.
CASSFAFTDTQYF
>TRBJ1-6|TRBV6-2/TRBV6-3|.
CASSFPNFGQGGSPLHF
>TRBJ1-2|TRBV11-2|.
CASSSRDSGIYGYTF
>TRBJ2-1|TRBV5-1|.
CASSLGGLAGGGFNEQFF
>TRBJ1-4|TRBV29-1|.
CSVSGGREPTNEKLFF
>TRBJ2-2|TRBV7-3|.
CASSHGGTGELFF
>TRBJ1-5|TRBV2|.
CASSDNNSNQPQHF
>TRBJ2-1|TRBV13|.
CASSRMGGHEQFF
>TRBJ2-7|TRBV10-1|few
CASSDRLAGDSYEQYF
>TRBJ2-1|TRBV5-1|.
CASSLGASGSEQFF
>TRBJ1-1|TRBV28|.
CASSLYPHMTGGRNTEAFF
>TRBJ2-7|TRBV5-1|.
CASTGTSGREQYF
>TRBJ2-1|TRBV2|.
CASSEAARGVNEQFF
>TRBJ2-5|TRBV24-1|.
CATSMTGGEETQYF
>TRBJ2-1|TRBV11-3|.
CASSFGQGASHEQFF
>TRBJ2-3|TRBV28|.
CASSLTRQGLGTDTQYF
>TRBJ2-6|TRBV27|.
CASTPGTSGANVLTF
>TRBJ2-5|TRBV19|.
CASNVGGQETQYF
>TRBJ2-1|TRBV5-1|.
CASSLVAPSSYNEQFF
>TRBJ2-3|TRBV11-3|.
CASSLDRGQITDTQYF
>TRBJ2-1|TRBV24-1|.
CATSDLSPAGGADEQFF
>TRBJ2-3|TRBV5-1|.
CASSLELAADTQYF
>TRBJ2-3|TRBV4-1|once
CASSQAVRRSVLDTQYF
>TRBJ1-1|TRBV3-1/TRBV3-2|.
CASSHQSEAFF
>TRBJ1-1|TRBV25-1|.
CASRRTGGTEAFF
>TRBJ2-5|TRBV7-3|.
CASSLGVDRGQETQYF
>TRBJ1-2|TRBV4-3|once
CASSQEGRQGKEGNYGYTF